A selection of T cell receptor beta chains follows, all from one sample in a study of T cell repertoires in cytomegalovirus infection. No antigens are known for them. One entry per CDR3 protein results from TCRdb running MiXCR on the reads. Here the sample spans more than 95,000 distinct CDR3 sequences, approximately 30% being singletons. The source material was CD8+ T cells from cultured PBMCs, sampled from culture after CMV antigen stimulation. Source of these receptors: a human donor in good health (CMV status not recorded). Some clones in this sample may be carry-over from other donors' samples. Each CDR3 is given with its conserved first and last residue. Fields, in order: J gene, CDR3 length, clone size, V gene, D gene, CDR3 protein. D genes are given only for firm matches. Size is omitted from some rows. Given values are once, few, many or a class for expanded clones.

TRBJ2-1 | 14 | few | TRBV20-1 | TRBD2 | CSANPSGGYNEQFF
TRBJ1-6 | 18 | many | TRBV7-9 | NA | CASSGPRGGSEPNSPLHF
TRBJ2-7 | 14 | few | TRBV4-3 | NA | CASSQVTGTYEQYF
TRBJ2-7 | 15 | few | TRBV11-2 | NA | CASSLVWGTGNEQYF
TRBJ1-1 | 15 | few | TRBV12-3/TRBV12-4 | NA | CASSPHRGADTEAFF
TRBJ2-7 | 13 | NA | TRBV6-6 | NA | CASSVRGYNEQYF
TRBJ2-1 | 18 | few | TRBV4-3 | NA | CASSQAVWGLGDYNEQFF
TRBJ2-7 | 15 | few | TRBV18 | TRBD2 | CASSPESGGAYEQYF
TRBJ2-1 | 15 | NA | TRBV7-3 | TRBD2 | CASSRGTSGTNEQFF
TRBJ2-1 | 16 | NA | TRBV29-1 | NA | CSVEVFTSGSYNEQFF
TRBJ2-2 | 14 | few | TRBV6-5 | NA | CASSEDVYTGELFF
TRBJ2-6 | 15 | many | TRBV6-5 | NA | CASSYWGSGANVLTF
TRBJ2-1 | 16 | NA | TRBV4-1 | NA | CASSQDEGLDYNEQFF
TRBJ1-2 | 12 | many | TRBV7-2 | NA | CASSLVTGNYTF
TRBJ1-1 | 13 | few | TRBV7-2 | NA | CASSPPGYTEAFF
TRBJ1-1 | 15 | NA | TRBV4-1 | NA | CASSLYFGGPTEAFF
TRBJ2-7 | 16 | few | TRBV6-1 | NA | CASSEADPAGLYEQYF
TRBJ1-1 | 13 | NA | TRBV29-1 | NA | CSVGSDRGPEAFF
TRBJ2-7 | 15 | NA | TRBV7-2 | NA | CASSEYGGGPYEQYF
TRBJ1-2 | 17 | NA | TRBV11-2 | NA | CASSLGGGGLLNYGYTF
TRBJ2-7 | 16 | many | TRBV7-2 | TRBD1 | CASSLGGQGRVYEQYF
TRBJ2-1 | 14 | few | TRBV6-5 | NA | CASSYSMEWFSQFF
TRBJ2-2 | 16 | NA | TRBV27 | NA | CASIAGTPAYTGELFF
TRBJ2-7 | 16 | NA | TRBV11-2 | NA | CASSLDAGRQAYEQYF
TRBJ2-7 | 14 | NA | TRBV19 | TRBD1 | CASTGDRDGYEQYF
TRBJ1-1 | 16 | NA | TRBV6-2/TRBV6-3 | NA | CASSYFDTRNRFEAFF
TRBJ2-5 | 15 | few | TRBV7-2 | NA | CASSPGVVVKETQYF
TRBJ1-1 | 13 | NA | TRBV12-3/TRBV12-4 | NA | CASGDGGLAEAFF
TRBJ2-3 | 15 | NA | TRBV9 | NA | CASSVGDTGSDTQYF
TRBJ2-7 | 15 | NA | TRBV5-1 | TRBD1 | CASSWAGTATYEQYF
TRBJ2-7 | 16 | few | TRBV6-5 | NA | CASSLTERQESLEQYF
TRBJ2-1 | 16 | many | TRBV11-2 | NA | CASSLDPVSAYNEQFF
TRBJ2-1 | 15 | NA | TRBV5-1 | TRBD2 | CASSLAGGLANEQFF
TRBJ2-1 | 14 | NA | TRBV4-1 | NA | CASSQGTDWNEQFF
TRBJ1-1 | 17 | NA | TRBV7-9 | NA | CASRRQIASSLNTEAFF
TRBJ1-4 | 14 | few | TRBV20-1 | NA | CSAPMGSTNEKLFF
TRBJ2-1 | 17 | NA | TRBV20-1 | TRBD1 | CSASQGQGMSGGNEQFF
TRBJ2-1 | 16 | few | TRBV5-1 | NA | CASSGGLGGSYNEQFF
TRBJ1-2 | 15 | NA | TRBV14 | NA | CASSQETVAWSGYTF
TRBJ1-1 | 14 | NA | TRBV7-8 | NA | CASSLARRGTEAFF
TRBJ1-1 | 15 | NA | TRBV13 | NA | CASTVEGGRGTEAFF